Listed below are T cell receptor beta chains from one sample, sequenced in a study of shared clonotypes between healthy human individuals. Clones were sequenced by immunoSEQ multiplex PCR, and TCRdb holds only the in-frame ones, with some missing. In the table there are more than 2 million clones, 85% to 95% of which are singletons. Sequencing input: naive CD4+ T cells sorted from blood. These receptors came from a man aged 18 to 30 in good health. The CDR3 runs from the conserved cysteine through the conserved F or W. Fields, in order: J gene, clone size, V gene, D gene, CDR3 DNA, CDR3 protein. The D gene is left open where the match is weak. Clone size is shown for a subset of rows, as once, few, many or a class of expanded clone.

J gene: TRBJ1-2; clone size: .; V gene: TRBV19; D gene: .; CDR3 DNA: TGTGCCAGTAGTACCTTAAATGGGGCGAGCTATGGCTACACCTTC; CDR3 protein: CASSTLNGASYGYTF
J gene: TRBJ1-3; clone size: once; V gene: TRBV7-6; D gene: .; CDR3 DNA: TGTGCCAGCAGCTCTGGGCCCTACTCTGGAAACACCATATATTTT; CDR3 protein: CASSSGPYSGNTIYF
J gene: TRBJ2-2; clone size: few; V gene: TRBV5-1; D gene: TRBD2; CDR3 DNA: TGCGCCAGCAGCTTTAGCGGGGGGAACACCGGGGAGCTGTTTTTT; CDR3 protein: CASSFSGGNTGELFF
J gene: TRBJ2-7; clone size: once; V gene: TRBV9; D gene: .; CDR3 DNA: TGTGCCAGCAGCGTAGGAGCAGGGGTCTTGTACGAGCAGTACTTC; CDR3 protein: CASSVGAGVLYEQYF
J gene: TRBJ1-6; clone size: .; V gene: TRBV5-1; D gene: TRBD1; CDR3 DNA: TGCGCCAGCAGCCTACTCGGGACAGGGGATTCACCCCTCCACTTT; CDR3 protein: CASSLLGTGDSPLHF
J gene: TRBJ1-6; clone size: .; V gene: TRBV6-5; D gene: TRBD1; CDR3 DNA: TGTGCCAGCAGCCGGGACAGGGGGGATTCACCCCTCCACTTT; CDR3 protein: CASSRDRGDSPLHF
J gene: TRBJ2-5; clone size: .; V gene: TRBV5-1; D gene: .; CDR3 DNA: TGCGCCAGCAGTGAGGGATGGGGCAGAGAAGAGACCCAGTACTTC; CDR3 protein: CASSEGWGREETQYF
J gene: TRBJ2-3; clone size: .; V gene: TRBV7-9; D gene: .; CDR3 DNA: TGTGCCAGCAGCTTAGTCGGGGCCGATACGCAGTATTTT; CDR3 protein: CASSLVGADTQYF
J gene: TRBJ2-3; clone size: .; V gene: TRBV28; D gene: .; CDR3 DNA: TGTGCCAGCTATAAGGATACGCAGTATTTT; CDR3 protein: CASYKDTQYF
J gene: TRBJ2-7; clone size: .; V gene: TRBV7-2; D gene: .; CDR3 DNA: TGTGCCAGCAGCCCACCTGAGGGATTCGGGAACTCCTACGAGCAGTACTTC; CDR3 protein: CASSPPEGFGNSYEQYF
J gene: TRBJ2-1; clone size: once; V gene: TRBV7-9; D gene: TRBD1; CDR3 DNA: TGTGCCAGCAGCTTAACAGGGGGGAATGAGCAGTTCTTC; CDR3 protein: CASSLTGGNEQFF
J gene: TRBJ1-1; clone size: .; V gene: TRBV19; D gene: .; CDR3 DNA: TGTGCCAGTAGTAGGATAGGGGGCACTGAAGCTTTCTTT; CDR3 protein: CASSRIGGTEAFF
J gene: TRBJ2-7; clone size: .; V gene: TRBV10-2; D gene: .; CDR3 DNA: TGCGCCAGCAACAGGGCGGGCGAGCAGTACTTC; CDR3 protein: CASNRAGEQYF
J gene: TRBJ2-5; clone size: once; V gene: TRBV7-9; D gene: .; CDR3 DNA: TGTGCCAGCAAAAAGATACAAGAGACCCAGTACTTC; CDR3 protein: CASKKIQETQYF
J gene: TRBJ2-7; clone size: .; V gene: TRBV30; D gene: .; CDR3 DNA: TGTGCCTGGAGTCCAGGGCTCTCCTACGAGCAGTACTTC; CDR3 protein: CAWSPGLSYEQYF
J gene: TRBJ1-1; clone size: .; V gene: TRBV7-8; D gene: .; CDR3 DNA: TGTGCCAGCAGCAGACAGGAGAACACTGAAGCTTTCTTT; CDR3 protein: CASSRQENTEAFF
J gene: TRBJ2-1; clone size: .; V gene: TRBV4-2; D gene: TRBD2; CDR3 DNA: TGTGCCAGCAGCCAAGATACTAGCGGCCACAATGAGCAGTTCTTC; CDR3 protein: CASSQDTSGHNEQFF
J gene: TRBJ2-3; clone size: once; V gene: TRBV5-1; D gene: TRBD1; CDR3 DNA: TGCGCCAGCAGTTTGACAGGGGGGGAAGATACGCAGTATTTT; CDR3 protein: CASSLTGGEDTQYF
J gene: TRBJ2-1; clone size: .; V gene: TRBV9; D gene: .; CDR3 DNA: TGTGCCAGCAGCGTATCCGGGACGGAATACAATGAGCAGTTCTTC; CDR3 protein: CASSVSGTEYNEQFF
J gene: TRBJ1-6; clone size: once; V gene: TRBV9; D gene: .; CDR3 DNA: TGTGCCAGCAGTGCACAGGGAAATAATTCACCCCTCCACTTT; CDR3 protein: CASSAQGNNSPLHF
J gene: TRBJ2-7; clone size: once; V gene: TRBV19; D gene: .; CDR3 DNA: TGTGCCAGTAGTTACGGAACCTACGAGCAGTACTTC; CDR3 protein: CASSYGTYEQYF
J gene: TRBJ1-2; clone size: .; V gene: TRBV7-3; D gene: .; CDR3 DNA: TGTGCCAGCAGCTTGCGAGCAGATCAAATCTATGGCTACACCTTC; CDR3 protein: CASSLRADQIYGYTF
J gene: TRBJ2-5; clone size: .; V gene: TRBV19; D gene: .; CDR3 DNA: TGTGCCAGTAGTAAAGGGGGATGGGAGACCCAGTACTTC; CDR3 protein: CASSKGGWETQYF
J gene: TRBJ2-7; clone size: .; V gene: TRBV10-3; D gene: .; CDR3 DNA: TGTGCCATCAGTGAGTCCGTACTCACCTACGAGCAGTACTTC; CDR3 protein: CAISESVLTYEQYF
J gene: TRBJ2-7; clone size: .; V gene: TRBV7-2; D gene: TRBD2; CDR3 DNA: TGTGCCAGCAGCTTAGAAGCGGGAGCATCAGCTCATCTGTACTTC; CDR3 protein: CASSLEAGASAHLYF
J gene: TRBJ1-3; clone size: .; V gene: TRBV11-3; D gene: TRBD1; CDR3 DNA: TGTGCCAGCGCACAGGGGGGCTCTGGAAACACCATATATTTT; CDR3 protein: CASAQGGSGNTIYF
J gene: TRBJ2-3; clone size: .; V gene: TRBV29-1; D gene: TRBD1; CDR3 DNA: TGCAGCACGAGACAGGGAAGGGGCACAGATACGCAGTATTTT; CDR3 protein: CSTRQGRGTDTQYF
J gene: TRBJ1-6; clone size: .; V gene: TRBV27; D gene: TRBD1; CDR3 DNA: TGTGCCAGCAGTTCCACAGGGGCCGATTCACCCCTCCACTTT; CDR3 protein: CASSSTGADSPLHF
J gene: TRBJ2-7; clone size: .; V gene: TRBV18; D gene: .; CDR3 DNA: TGTGCCAGCTCACCACAACGATTGGGACCATCCTACGAGCAGTACTTC; CDR3 protein: CASSPQRLGPSYEQYF
J gene: TRBJ2-3; clone size: .; V gene: TRBV29-1; D gene: TRBD1; CDR3 DNA: TGCAGCGTTGAAGATTGGCCCAGGGGGCACACAGATACGCAGTATTTT; CDR3 protein: CSVEDWPRGHTDTQYF
J gene: TRBJ2-5; clone size: .; V gene: TRBV5-1; D gene: .; CDR3 DNA: TGCGCCAGCAGCCCCTGGGCCAACCAAGAGACCCAGTACTTC; CDR3 protein: CASSPWANQETQYF
J gene: TRBJ2-3; clone size: .; V gene: TRBV4-1; D gene: TRBD1; CDR3 DNA: TGCGCCAGCAGCCAAGGGCCAGGGGGCCTACCAGATACGCAGTATTTT; CDR3 protein: CASSQGPGGLPDTQYF
J gene: TRBJ2-1; clone size: .; V gene: TRBV29-1; D gene: TRBD2; CDR3 DNA: TGCAGCGGTCTGTCCGGGACTAGCGGGTATTACAATGAGCAGTTCTTC; CDR3 protein: CSGLSGTSGYYNEQFF
J gene: TRBJ1-2; clone size: once; V gene: TRBV5-1; D gene: TRBD1; CDR3 DNA: TGCGCCAGCAGCCGTGGGACAGGCTATGGCTACACCTTC; CDR3 protein: CASSRGTGYGYTF
J gene: TRBJ2-1; clone size: .; V gene: TRBV27; D gene: .; CDR3 DNA: TGTGCCAGCAGGCGCCAGGGGGGGAAGCAGTTCTTC; CDR3 protein: CASRRQGGKQFF
J gene: TRBJ2-2; clone size: .; V gene: TRBV15; D gene: .; CDR3 DNA: TGTGCCACCAGCACAGGGACCGCTTATCACACCGGGGAGCTGTTTTTT; CDR3 protein: CATSTGTAYHTGELFF
J gene: TRBJ2-3; clone size: .; V gene: TRBV6-1; D gene: .; CDR3 DNA: TGTGCCAGCAGGGCTAGCGGCACAGATACGCAGTATTTT; CDR3 protein: CASRASGTDTQYF